This T cell receptor (beta chain) was found in a study of blood T cell repertoires in COVID-19. Germline CDR1 and CDR2: SGHTA and FQGNSA. This CDR3 is 13 amino acids long. Trimming took off 5 bases at V and 8 bases at J, with 15 bases between the two ends. In assigning cohorts, the study relied on participant-reported clinical history. Cohort 3 recovery required two negative PCRs, clearance, or symptom resolution. In the original processing: Cell counts per sample came from amplifying reference gene primers. TCRdb's copy holds only in-frame clones and misses some; the assay was immunoSEQ multiplex PCR. That table gives V, J and clone size, and the DNA gave D and trimming. This sample has about 200,000 clones, with 70% to 85% found just once.

Sequences were obtained from PBMCs or T cells enriched from blood (not recorded which). V gene TRBV7-2 combines with J gene TRBJ1-2, with D possibly TRBD1 on 6 matching bases. This clonotype was obtained from a man in his forties or fifties who had recovered from COVID-19. The CDR3 DNA reads TGTGCCAGCAGCCCTACAGGGATTGGGGGCTACACCTTC. Its translation is CASSPTGIGGYTF.